This T cell receptor (beta chain) was sequenced for a study of blood T cell repertoires in COVID-19. Source study methods: Researchers report that nucleated cell counts were estimated from reference gene primer amplification. Sequencing used immunoSEQ multiplex PCR; TCRdb keeps in-frame clones, though not all of them. The V and J calls and clone size were taken over from that table, and D and trimming were inferred from the DNA. The table has roughly 360,000 clones, under 85% seen once. Sequencing was carried out using PBMCs or T cells enriched from blood (not recorded which). This TCR came from a woman between 45 and 65 years old who had recovered from COVID-19.

CDR3 DNA sequence: TGTGCCAGCAGTTACCCCGATGAAATTTCAGGGGGAAGGTTACACAATGAGCAGTTCTTC. It encodes CASSYPDEISGGRLHNEQFF. V is TRBV6-2 or TRBV6-3 and J is TRBJ2-1; TRBD1 matches at 7 bases. The CDR3 consists of 20 residues. Unmatched junction bases numbered 21, after V lost 2 bases and J lost 5 bases. Germline CDR1 and CDR2: MNHEY and SVGEGT.